This T cell receptor beta chain was obtained from a study of siplizumab effects on memory and regulatory T cells. Assay used: immunoSEQ multiplex PCR; TCRdb lists only in-frame clones, some missing. The sample holds 99,000 or so clones, over 85% seen once. In this sample, this clone turned up once. Its antigen remains unidentified. Study-level results: Major contributors to the alloresponse seemed to be naive T cells, which also appeared more diverse than memory cells. An assignable phenotype, naive or memory, was missing from roughly 83-96% of proliferating CD4+ or CD8+ clones.

This CDR3 contains 12 residues. The germline CDR1 and CDR2 sequences are SEHNR and FQNEAQ (reference sequence). V was shortened by 3 bases and J by 5 bases, with 5 bases between the two germline ends. Sequenced sample: Tregs sorted from blood. This chain joins TRBV7-9 and TRBJ2-1; unclear D gene. This TCR came from a human donor in good health. The CDR3: CASSFQDNEQFF. The CDR3 region has the DNA TGTGCCAGCAGCTTCCAAGACAATGAGCAGTTCTTC.